The T cell receptor beta chain under discussion was sequenced for a study of shared clonotypes between healthy human individuals. About the research overall: The cohort had two women and three men, ages 18 to 49.

Profiling relied on immunoSEQ multiplex PCR, and the TCRdb table lists in-frame clones only, not all of them. This table has some 2,100,000 clones, 90% to 96% appearing once. Of note for this clone: Its antigen is not identified.

Overall study results and limits: Roughly 5% of naive CD4 clonotypes were common to a few donors. Only blood underwent sampling, and tissue repertoires likely differ. Estimated clonotype richness was generally higher in naive than memory subsets.

CDR1 and CDR2 (germline): MGHRA, YSYEKL. The CDR3 extends over 15 amino acids. V was cut by 2 bases and J by 5 bases, with 15 bases left in between. The chain recombines TRBV4-1 with TRBJ2-5, with D tentatively TRBD2 (7 bases). The receptor's source is a man younger than 30 in good health. The sample comprised naive CD4+ T cells sorted from blood. Subset in this sample: CD45RA+ positively selected. CDR3: CASSQSGLGGETQYF. In nucleotides, the CDR3 is TGCGCCAGCAGCCAAAGCGGACTAGGGGGGGAGACCCAGTACTTC.